This T cell receptor beta chain was identified in a study of tumor and adjacent non-tumor tissue in lung cancer. Across the study: Aged roughly 31 to 76 years, patients included fewer than 11 men and 4 or 5 women with stage I to III disease.

CDR3 length: 16 residues. The germline gives CDR1 KGHDR, CDR2 SFDVKD. The V end lost 6 bases, the J end lost 9 bases, and 22 bases lay between the germline ends. Three rounds of nested PCR, following a modified ARM-PCR protocol, produced the TCRbeta library. TCRdb independently ran MiXCR on the multiplex PCR reads; one entry per CDR3 protein. Among around 40,000 distinct CDR3 sequences listed, roughly 60% were seen once. No cell sorting was done before RNA was extracted from the tissue. More than 3 cm separated this lung sample from the edge of the tumor. Sequencing was done on a sample of distant non-tumor lung tissue. The chain employs TRBV24-1 and TRBJ2-2; tentative D call: TRBD2 (6 bases). The source is a middle-aged man with non-small cell lung cancer. This chain's CDR3 is CATSNPSGVARRELFF. The CDR3 DNA reads as TGTGCCACCAGTAACCCCTCGGGAGTAGCAAGGAGGGAGCTGTTTTTT.